The 6 T cell receptor beta chains presented below share a single source sample, sequenced in a study of blood T cell repertoires in COVID-19. Method: immunoSEQ multiplex PCR; TCRdb's copy keeps in-frame clones and lacks some. The repertoire holds 150,000 to 200,000 clones, with approximately 80% as singletons. Sequences were obtained from peripheral blood. The source is a human donor in a cohort sampled during active COVID-19.

The chain employs TRBV6-5 and TRBJ1-2; 10 bases align to TRBD1. V shed 1 base, J shed 4 bases, and the junction held 6 bases outside the gene matches. The CDR3 has 16 residues. Per the germline V gene, CDR1 is MNHEY and CDR2 is SVGAGI. The CDR3 DNA follows: TGTGCCAGCAGTTACTTCACCGACAGGGGGCCCTATGGCTACACCTTC. Amino acid sequence: CASSYFTDRGPYGYTF.

The chain is built from TRBV6-5 and TRBJ1-5; D ambiguous. V was pared by 6 bases and J by 0 bases, with 12 bases between. The CDR3 runs 15 residues. CDR1 MNHEY and CDR2 SVGAGI come from the germline V gene. The CDR3 spells CASSSDKYSNQPQHF. CDR3 in DNA: TGTGCCAGCAGCTCAGACAAATATAGCAATCAGCCCCAGCATTTT.

The chain joins TRBV7-6 to TRBJ2-3; 8 bases fit TRBD2. Germline-derived CDR1 and CDR2 are SGHVS and FNYEAQ. The ends lost 3 bases at V and 0 bases at J; junction bases unmatched: 8. This CDR3 has 17 amino acids. CDR3 in DNA: TGTGCCAGCAGCTTGGTGGGCGGGAGGACAAGCACAGATACGCAGTATTTT. Translating gives CASSLVGGRTSTDTQYF.

The CDR3 region is CASSPEPSSNEQFF. The CDR3 DNA reads TGTGCCAGCAGCCCCGAGCCTAGCAGCAATGAGCAGTTCTTC. This chain joins TRBV7-2 and TRBJ2-1; TRBD2 might be the D (5 bases). CDR3 size: 14 residues. Germline V CDR1 and CDR2: SGHTA, FQGNSA. Trimming shortened V by 5 bases and J by 6 bases, and 14 bases separated the two germline ends.

This clone was seen more than once but under ten times. The rearrangement joins TRBV5-5 to TRBJ2-7; the D is unclear. This CDR3 is 15 amino acids long. Per the germline V gene, CDR1 is SGHKS and CDR2 is YYEKEE (reference sequence). V shed 4 bases and J shed 2 bases, with 16 bases lying between them. CDR3 in DNA: TGTGCCAGCAGCGCCACGCCGGCTACTACCTACGAGCAGTACTTC. It yields the protein CASSATPATTYEQYF.

This clone is medium-sized by share. J is TRBJ1-6 and V is TRBV10-2; no clear D gene. Germline values: CDR1 WSHSY, CDR2 SAAADI. Trimming cost V 2 bases and J 9 bases, with 8 bases left between them. The CDR3 is 13 amino acids. CDR3 sequence reads: CASSEGHGSPLHF. Written as DNA, the CDR3 is TGCGCCAGCAGTGAGGGGCATGGTTCACCCCTCCACTTT.